This T cell receptor beta chain was captured in a study of blood T cell repertoires in COVID-19. About the study: The cDNA or gDNA used as material had been derived from T cells, B-cell-depleted T cells, or PBMCs.

The CDR3 spans 13 residues. The V end lost 2 bases, the J end lost 6 bases, and 10 bases lay between the germline ends. CDR1 and CDR2 (germline): KGHSH, LQKENI. Authors' analysis steps: The authors estimated nucleated cell counts from reference gene primer amplification. Using immunoSEQ multiplex PCR, the repertoire was profiled, and TCRdb retains in-frame clones only, with some absent. That table supplies the V and J calls and clone size; D and trimming were determined from the DNA. This sample carries roughly 30,000 clones, 76% of them seen once, and the ten largest clones take almost 40%. The chain joins TRBV18 to TRBJ1-2; no reliable D call. Sequencing used peripheral blood. This receptor was obtained from a man in his 70s with acute or convalescent COVID-19. DNA for the CDR3: TGTGCCAGCTCACCAAGGCTAGAGGATGGCTACACCTTC. It yields the protein CASSPRLEDGYTF.